This T cell receptor beta chain derives from a study of cytomegalovirus exposure and HLA in healthy donors (dated by TCRdb to 2016 to 2017). Regarding the complete study: In an earlier analysis of fewer than 750 of the donors, 276 Gb of sequence data and 90 million to 120 million unique TCR beta sequences from about 190 million T cells were reported. An early release covering roughly 600 HLA-typed donors comprised roughly 300 gigabases of sequencing data and around 80 million unique TCR sequences. Of the 300 to 450 genotyped donors, about 80% fell in the genetic ancestry cluster associated with self-reported Caucasian donors. The study aimed to test whether cataloging public T cell receptors could reveal signatures of past pathogen exposure. The study profiled the T cell repertoires of fewer than 850 subjects by immunosequencing and related them to cytomegalovirus serostatus. A separate validation cohort of roughly 130 different subjects was used in addition to the 666-subject first cohort. The study combined high-throughput TCR immunosequencing, statistical association of individual TCRs with disease status, and machine learning to predict cytomegalovirus infection status. A later analysis re-analyzed previously published TCR beta repertoires from 666 donors and added high-resolution HLA genotyping to study TCR occurrence patterns. The later analysis used no new phenotypic data to find candidate immune exposures, relying instead on TCR beta sequences and their occurrence across donors. An earlier analysis of several hundred of the donors applied high-throughput TCR beta sequencing to assess whether each TCR beta V gene segment acted as functional or pseudogenic. Alongside the repertoire data, information on donor age, sex, ethnicity and CMV serostatus was compiled. In a later genetic analysis, genome-wide SNP genotypes for 398 of the 666 donors were used, and that subset was treated as a discovery cohort. Every discovery cohort repertoire had been produced on one sequencing platform. HLA typing covered class I and class II loci at four-digit resolution. Typing coverage varied by locus: roughly 620-630 donors for A, B, C, DRB1 and DQB1; roughly 500 for DQA1; over 600 for DPA1; 450 to 480 for DPB1. Because of strong linkage in the cohort, roughly five DR-DQ haplotypes were treated as single units for association and clustering. Across about 380 genotyped donors of the cohort, an average of approximately 240,000 unique TCR beta nucleotide sequences per donor were sequenced, and roughly 20% of those sequences were non-productive. What the work shows at the level of the full study, not this receptor alone: A further reported finding was that TCR beta sequences accurately predicted the HLA-A and HLA-B alleles for most subjects in the first cohort. Because HLA typing was unavailable for some donors at each locus, only the typed subset was used in association tests. A later analysis reported that several top co-occurrence clusters appeared linked to parvovirus B19, influenza, CMV and Epstein-Barr virus. The presence/absence analyses assumed that sequencing depth was roughly uniform across donors, and that assumption may not be true. This cohort had only TCR beta chains sequenced, and the lack of alpha or paired-chain data limited which features could be detected. Over 15 rarely observed V segments, including chromosome 9 orphons, were excluded from the earlier analysis of about 500 of the donors because counts were too low. In a later analysis, 16,951 TCR beta sequences were associated with specific HLA alleles at a false discovery rate of 0.05. The only immune exposure information available for the cohort was CMV serostatus. The classifier was reported to diagnose cytomegalovirus status with high specificity and sensitivity in both the original and validation cohorts. Most CMV-associated TCR beta chains appeared to be HLA-restricted in a later analysis, and the HLA associations seemed to be driven largely by CMV exposure. While some public TCRs were present in many individuals, most TCR sequences turned up only very rarely across donors. The study listed over 150 TCR beta chains as associated with cytomegalovirus. Linkage disequilibrium might explain the correlated functional status among segregating V segments, but an unknown experimental factor could not be excluded. In an earlier analysis of approximately 590 of the donors, most TCR beta V segments appeared in productive rearrangements about 87% or about 30% of the time, broadly matching IMGT annotations. A later genetic analysis associated a missense DCLRE1C variant with V-gene and J-gene trimming of TCR beta chains, and an independent cohort replicated the association. Assigning TCR associations to individual alleles was difficult when HLA alleles, especially DR and DQ, strongly co-occurred. A few of the identified cytomegalovirus-associated TCR beta chains were confirmed in vitro to be specific for cytomegalovirus antigens. A later analysis found that TCR association rates varied across HLA loci, with DRB1 alleles showing the most associated TCRs and HLA-C alleles the fewest. According to a later genetic analysis, donors in an Asian-associated ancestry cluster had fewer N-insertions in productive TCRs than the approximately 650-donor mean. Some IMGT-functional V segments, including TRBV6-2 and TRBV6-3, could not be told apart with the 87-base-pair reads, so those segments were excluded. It was suggested by the authors that the approach could potentially be generalized to other disease states and immunological phenotypes. In a later analysis, HLA-associated TCR beta chains showed more clonal expansion and lower generation probabilities than non-associated chains that were equally common. A cluster of highly shared sequence variants was judged likely to represent a technical artifact of the sequencing pipeline.

The CDR3 goes from the cysteine to the phenylalanine over 13 residues. The kept DNA is CDR3 alone, 39 bases in frame from the first base. V is shortened by 5 bases, J by 2 bases, and the region joining them spans 9 bases. CDR1 SGHRS and CDR2 YFSETQ are derived from the germline V gene. The cohort consisted of some 730 healthy bone marrow donors. All cohort members were sampled while nominally healthy, although unrecorded immune exposures were likely present. The donor was CMV seronegative and was included in the group of a few hundred seronegative cohort members. Each donor provided a peripheral blood sample, and peripheral blood mononuclear cells were used for TCR beta sequencing. The Qiagen DNeasy Blood Extraction Kit was used to extract genomic DNA from the blood cell samples. The count of this clone is one. The antigen it recognizes is unknown. No quality values exist for individual bases; no much larger clone is one base distant.

To prepare the library, the immunoSEQ multiplex PCR assay was applied. For the multiplex PCR, a mixture combining 60 forward primers for TCR Vbeta segments and 13 reverse primers for TCR Jbeta segments was used. A multiplex PCR assay on genomic DNA amplified the CDR3 region of rearranged TCR beta genes. The Illumina HiSeq System was used to sequence the amplified TCR beta libraries as 87-base-pair reads. Per the original workflow: A later analysis tallied 75 million to 95 million unique TCR beta chains across the approximately 670 repertoires, and approximately 12 million of those chains were shared by two or more donors. Raw reads were error-corrected and collapsed into unique sequences by a nearest-neighbor algorithm in which closely related sequences were merged to remove PCR and sequencing errors. V, D and J gene segments were assigned by aligning CDR3 sequences to IMGT reference sequences. Each retained sequence needed at least a six-nucleotide match to both a V gene segment and a J gene segment. A rearrangement was called productive if the CDR3 had no stop codons and remained in frame with V and J, and every other rearrangement was called non-productive. Following IMGT convention, CDR3 was defined as the stretch from the second conserved V-encoded cysteine to the conserved J-encoded phenylalanine. Sequences without an unambiguous match to a single V gene segment were excluded from the earlier analysis of several hundred of the donors. An earlier analysis of over 450 of the donors classified V segments as functional when productive rearrangements were above 56.7% and as segregating when the standard deviation between donors was above 5%. A statistical classification framework was built to diagnose cytomegalovirus status from the catalog of TCR beta chain sequences. In a later analysis, V and J genes were assigned by comparing TCR nucleotide sequences against IMGT/GENE-DB human TR gene sequences. In a later analysis, CDR3 sequences and most-parsimonious VDJ recombination scenarios were assigned using the TCRdist pipeline. In a later analysis, every TCR beta chain was defined by the combination of its CDR3 amino acid sequence and its V-gene family, and reads without a unique V-gene family were dropped. To address suspected cross-contamination and a sequencing artifact, a later analysis removed 592 highly shared, low-generation-probability nucleotide sequences. For each public chain, a later analysis derived a clonal expansion index from normalized ranks of inferred template counts within each repertoire. In a later analysis, generation probabilities were computed using a VDJ recombination model fitted to out-of-frame rearrangements, and the results were checked against IGoR. Hypergeometric tests were used in a later analysis to score TCR-TCR, TCR-HLA and TCR-CMV co-occurrence, with a repertoire-size bias correction applied to the TCR pairs. To estimate false discovery rates, a later analysis permuted the HLA or CMV assignments 20 times. A later analysis grouped co-occurring TCRs with DBSCAN, adding TCRdist sequence similarity when clustering within HLA-allele-positive subsets. Repertoires with fewer than 30,000 or more than 120,000 public chains, plus five repertoires with anomalous nucleotide sharing, were excluded from co-occurrence clustering. This is the immuneACCESS table as TCRdb keeps it, with only in-frame sequences that have V and J called. A part of the clones is gone; compared with another copy, unresolved V genes explain less than half, and the rest is unexplained. V and J calls and clone size follow that table, whereas D and trimming were derived from the DNA. The sample records around 96,000 clones, 64% of which are singletons. Together, the top ten hold approximately 3% of the sample.

Recombination connected TRBV5-1 to TRBJ2-3; no D gene is confidently identified. The TCR sequence derives from a man aged 55 to 70 in good health and CMV-seronegative. Sequences were obtained from PBMCs. CDR3 region: CASSTLPTDTQYF. The DNA sequence is given as TGCGCCAGCAGTACCCTACCCACAGATACGCAGTATTTT.